A single sample gave rise to the 22 T cell receptor beta chains below, sequenced in a study of technical replicates of blood from a handful of donors. Some clones are missing from TCRdb's copy, which holds only in-frame ones; the method was immunoSEQ multiplex PCR. The repertoire holds tens of thousands of clones, with about 94% as singletons. Sequenced sample: PBMCs. The receptors derive from a human donor in good health. Some clones in this sample may be carry-over from other donors' samples.

J is TRBJ2-7 and V is TRBV15; 10 bases match TRBD1. Trimming took 5 bases from V and 3 from J; bases not matched to a gene: 4. From germline, CDR1 is LNHNV and CDR2 YYDKDF (reference sequence). This CDR3 is 14 amino acids long. Here the CDR3 reads CATSRDRGLYEQYF. The CDR3 DNA reads as TGTGCCACCAGCCGTGACAGGGGGCTCTACGAGCAGTACTTC.

The rearrangement uses TRBV29-1 and TRBJ2-3; 15 bases line up with TRBD2. The CDR3 sequence is 13 residues long. Unmatched junction bases numbered 1, after V lost 7 bases and J lost 5 bases. Germline CDR1 is SQVTM and CDR2 is ANQGSEA. CDR3 sequence reads: CSGGLAGGDTQYF. The DNA for the CDR3 is TGCAGCGGGGGACTAGCGGGAGGAGATACGCAGTATTTT.

The genes are TRBV27 and TRBJ2-7, with D possibly TRBD2 on 6 matching bases. V was pared by 8 bases and J by 11 bases, with 19 bases between. The CDR3 extends over 12 amino acids. The germline V gene has CDR1 MNHEY and CDR2 SMNVEV (reference sequence). The CDR3 bases are TGTGCCAGCGGCCGATGGGACTCCCGGGAGTACTTC. Protein sequence: CASGRWDSREYF.

This chain joins TRBV9 and TRBJ1-2; D possibly corresponds to TRBD1 (6 bases). V lost 3 bases to trimming and J lost 4 bases, with 16 bases between them. The CDR3 loop spans 15 amino acids. The germline CDR1 and CDR2 sequences are SGDLS and YYNGEE. DNA of the CDR3: TGTGCCAGCAGCGCATCAGGGGTTACCCTCTATGGCTACACCTTC. It codes for CASSASGVTLYGYTF.

The chain joins TRBV7-2 to TRBJ1-2, with TRBD1 identical over 7 bases. Trimming took 2 bases from V and 2 from J; bases not matched to a gene: 2. CDR3 length equals 14 residues. Germline-derived CDR1 and CDR2 are SGHTA and FQGNSA. CDR3 sequence: CASSLQTGNYGYTF. CDR3 nucleotides: TGTGCCAGCAGCTTACAGACAGGGAACTATGGCTACACCTTC.

This clone was seen only once. V and J are TRBV29-1 and TRBJ2-5; possibly TRBD2 for D (5 bases). Trimming shortened V by 2 bases and J by 3 bases, and 16 bases separated the two germline ends. This CDR3 is built from 15 residues. CDR1 and CDR2 (germline): SQVTM, ANQGSEA. CDR3 sequence: CSVEPSGRGEETQYF. In DNA form, the CDR3 reads TGCAGCGTTGAACCTTCGGGTCGGGGAGAAGAGACCCAGTACTTC.

V gene TRBV4-1 combines with J gene TRBJ2-3; a possible D gene is TRBD2 (5 bases). Germline V gene lookup returns CDR1 MGHRA and CDR2 YSYEKL. The CDR3 is 14 residues long. The ends were cut back, 1 base at V and 6 bases at J, with 11 bases in the middle. The CDR3 region is CASSQALAADTQYF. The DNA for the CDR3 is TGCGCCAGCAGCCAAGCGCTAGCCGCCGATACGCAGTATTTT.

The chain employs TRBV4-3 and TRBJ2-7; 7 bases fit TRBD2. The germline V gene has CDR1 LGHNA and CDR2 YSLEER. The CDR3 covers 16 residues. The V segment lost 0 bases and the J segment 3 bases; nucleotides outside the gene matches: 8. The DNA for the CDR3 is TGCGCCAGCAGCCAAGACCTTGGACTAGTAGTCTACGAGCAGTACTTC. Protein: CASSQDLGLVVYEQYF.

The V gene is TRBV25-1, the J gene TRBJ2-2, with a weak D call TRBD1 (5 bases). The length of the CDR3 is 14 residues. Trimming removed 5 bases at V and 3 bases at J, with 10 bases between. CDR1 and CDR2 (germline): MGHDK, SYGVNS. This CDR3 is CASSTQVYTGELFF. CDR3 sequence (DNA): TGTGCCAGCAGTACACAGGTTTACACCGGGGAGCTGTTTTTT.

The CDR3: CASSPIRENYGYTF. The CDR3, as DNA: TGTGCCAGCAGTCCTATCAGGGAAAACTATGGCTACACCTTC. This chain links TRBV5-8 with TRBJ1-2, with D possibly being TRBD1 (5 bases). V was trimmed by 5 bases and J by 2 bases, leaving 13 bases between them. The CDR3 runs 14 residues. Germline CDR1 SGHTS, CDR2 YDEGEE.

The chain is built from TRBV19 and TRBJ2-2; the match to TRBD1 covers 10 bases. CDR1 and CDR2 (germline): LNHDA, SQIVND (reference sequence). J was trimmed by 6 bases and V by 0 bases; bases with no gene match: 10. CDR3 length: 18 amino acids. CDR3 bases: TGTGCCAGTAGTATAGATCGGGACAGGGGTTATTCGTCCGGGGAGCTGTTTTTT. The encoded protein is CASSIDRDRGYSSGELFF.

The table lists this clone with a count of one. J is TRBJ1-5 and V is TRBV7-2; D not resolved. The CDR3 sequence is 15 residues long. Germline V gene lookup returns CDR1 SGHTA and CDR2 FQGNSA. V was pared by 4 bases and J by 1 base, with 11 bases between. DNA for the CDR3: TGTGCCAGCAGCTCGAGCGTGGAAAGCAATCAGCCCCAGCATTTT. Translation gives CASSSSVESNQPQHF.

The V gene is TRBV19, the J gene TRBJ2-1; 7 bases map to TRBD2. Germline V gene sequence: CDR1 LNHDA, CDR2 SQIVND (reference sequence). V shed 4 bases and J 8 bases; nucleotides not matched to a gene: 11. This CDR3 has 15 amino acids. Here the CDR3 reads CASSRARGGRDEQFF. CDR3 DNA sequence: TGTGCCAGTAGTAGGGCCCGGGGCGGGAGAGATGAGCAGTTCTTC.

The chain links TRBV7-9 to TRBJ2-5, with 8 positions matching TRBD2. Losses at the gene ends were 5 bases for V and 4 bases for J; bases not matched to a gene: 3. The CDR3 has 13 amino acids. Germline V gene data show CDR1 as SEHNR and CDR2 as FQNEAQ (reference sequence). The CDR3 DNA is TGTGCCAGCAGCCGGACTAGCCCAGAGACCCAGTACTTC. It is translated as CASSRTSPETQYF.

V usage is TRBV5-6 and J usage is TRBJ1-1; a weak D match, TRBD1 (6 bases). V lost 5 bases and J 0 bases, leaving 11 bases between the germline ends. The CDR3 has 14 amino acids. Germline loops: CDR1 SGHDT, CDR2 YYEEEE. The CDR3 DNA reads as TGTGCCAGCAGACGTGGACAGATGAACACTGAAGCTTTCTTT. Translating it yields CASRRGQMNTEAFF.

The chain is built from TRBV5-1 and TRBJ2-5; 9 bases align to TRBD1. Germline V gene sequence: CDR1 SGHRS, CDR2 YFSETQ. The CDR3 totals 16 residues. Unmatched junction bases numbered 8, after V lost 3 bases and J lost 2 bases. The CDR3 DNA sequence: TGCGCCAGCAGCTCGGGACAGGGATGGAGGCAAGAGACCCAGTACTTC. It is translated as CASSSGQGWRQETQYF.

The chain combines TRBV4-3 with TRBJ2-1; 10 nucleotides line up with TRBD2. The V gene end was trimmed by 0 bases and the J gene end by 0 bases; junction bases not matched to a gene: 11. The length of the CDR3 is 20 residues. Germline V gene sequence: CDR1 LGHNA, CDR2 YSLEER. The CDR3 is CASSQDSSGGTLSSYNEQFF. The CDR3 DNA follows: TGCGCCAGCAGCCAAGATAGTAGCGGGGGGACGCTCAGCTCCTACAATGAGCAGTTCTTC.

The chain links TRBV29-1 to TRBJ2-7; D might be TRBD2 (6 bases). From germline, CDR1 is SQVTM and CDR2 ANQGSEA. V was cut by 6 bases and J by 0 bases, with 18 bases left in between. This CDR3 comprises 15 residues. The CDR3 reads CSVKPPGLNSYEQYF. CDR3 nucleotides: TGCAGCGTCAAGCCCCCGGGACTGAACTCCTACGAGCAGTACTTC.

The rearrangement joins TRBV11-3 to TRBJ1-2, with TRBD1 as a possible D gene (6 bases). Trimming removed 5 bases from V and 0 bases from J, with 10 bases in between. Per germline, CDR1 SGHNT and CDR2 YENEEA. The CDR3 runs to 14 residues. The CDR3: CASSNRVSNYGYTF. The CDR3 DNA reads as TGTGCCAGCAGCAACAGGGTATCTAACTATGGCTACACCTTC.

This rearrangement joins TRBV6-1 to TRBJ2-7, with D tentatively TRBD1 (6 bases). Trimming stripped 5 bases from V and 4 bases from J, with 12 bases between. The CDR3 covers 13 residues. The germline gives CDR1 MNHNS, CDR2 SASEGT. The CDR3 DNA follows: TGTGCCAGCAGTAATCGGGACAATTACGAGCAGTACTTC. This translates into CASSNRDNYEQYF.

This chain uses TRBV30 with TRBJ1-1, with D perhaps matching TRBD1 (5 bases). V was clipped by 5 bases and J by 1 base, with 14 bases between them. From germline, CDR1 is GTSNPN and CDR2 SVGIG (reference sequence). The CDR3 runs to 14 residues. CDR3 sequence (DNA): TGTGCCTGGCGCTTCAGCGGGGGGAACACTGAAGCTTTCTTT. Protein: CAWRFSGGNTEAFF.

The rearrangement joins TRBV6-5 to TRBJ2-7, with TRBD2 identical over 10 bases. Germline loops: CDR1 MNHEY, CDR2 SVGAGI. The CDR3 has 15 residues. V gave up 2 bases and J gave up 3 bases; unmatched junction bases: 4. In DNA, the CDR3 is TGTGCCAGCAGTTACGGGACTAGCGCTCGCTACGAGCAGTACTTC. Translation gives CASSYGTSARYEQYF.